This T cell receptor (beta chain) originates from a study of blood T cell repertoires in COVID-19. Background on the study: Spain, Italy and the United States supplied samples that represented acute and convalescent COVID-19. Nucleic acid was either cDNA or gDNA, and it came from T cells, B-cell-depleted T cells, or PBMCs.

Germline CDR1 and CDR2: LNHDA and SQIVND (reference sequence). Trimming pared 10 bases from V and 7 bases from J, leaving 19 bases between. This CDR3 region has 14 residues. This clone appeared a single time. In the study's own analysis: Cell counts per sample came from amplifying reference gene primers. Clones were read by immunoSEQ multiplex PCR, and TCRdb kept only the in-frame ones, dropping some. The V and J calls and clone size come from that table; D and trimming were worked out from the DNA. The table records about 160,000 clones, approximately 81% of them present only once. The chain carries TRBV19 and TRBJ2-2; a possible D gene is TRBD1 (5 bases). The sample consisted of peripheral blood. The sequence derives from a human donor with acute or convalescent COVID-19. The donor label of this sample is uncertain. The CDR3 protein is CATPKAGLNGELFF. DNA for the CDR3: TGTGCCACCCCTAAAGCAGGGCTCAACGGGGAGCTGTTTTTT.